A selection of T cell receptor beta chains follows, all from one sample in a study of response to subunit inactivated influenza vaccine. Each CDR3 protein is one row after TCRdb ran MiXCR on the RT-PCR reads. The sample lists hundreds of thousands of distinct CDR3 sequences; roughly 11% were seen once. The sequencing used PBMCs from blood, collected 45 days after vaccination. These receptors all come from a man aged 50 or older who received an inactivated influenza vaccine. Both conserved end residues are part of each CDR3. Fields, in order: clone size, D gene, V gene, J gene, CDR3 DNA, CDR3 protein. The D gene is left open where the match is weak. Clone size appears in some rows only: once, few, many, or a class for an expanded clone.

>.|.|TRBV5-1|TRBJ2-7
TGCGCCAGCAGCTGGGGCTCCGGTTTCGAGCAGTACTTC
CASSWGSGFEQYF
>.|TRBD2|TRBV7-8|TRBJ2-1
TGTGCCAGCATCGCACTAGCGGTCTACAATGAGCAGTTCTTC
CASIALAVYNEQFF
>.|.|TRBV7-8|TRBJ1-3
TGTGCCAGCTCCTACTCCCGGGGCGGTGGAAACACCATATATTTT
CASSYSRGGGNTIYF
>many|.|TRBV20-1|TRBJ1-2
TGCAGTGCGACCGGGACGCGGTATGGCTACACCTTC
CSATGTRYGYTF
>few|TRBD1|TRBV7-2|TRBJ1-4
TGTGCCAGCAGTCAAGGGACAGGAGGCCAAAATGAAAAACTGTTTTTT
CASSQGTGGQNEKLFF
>few|.|TRBV29-1|TRBJ2-7
TGCAGCGTCACAGGGAGCGGGTACGAGCAGTACTTC
CSVTGSGYEQYF
>.|TRBD2|TRBV11-1|TRBJ2-5
TGTGCCAGCACTAGCGGGAGTGAAGAGACCCAGTACTTC
CASTSGSEETQYF
>.|.|TRBV6-6|TRBJ2-1
TGTGCCAGCAGTATACAGAAGCTTCAGGTCTTC
CASSIQKLQVF
>many|TRBD2|TRBV24-1|TRBJ2-1
TGTGCCACCAGTGATACCTCGGGACTAGCGGGAGTTCGCGCCTACAATGAGCAGTTCTTC
CATSDTSGLAGVRAYNEQFF
>many|TRBD2|TRBV6-2/TRBV6-3|TRBJ2-7
TGTGCCAGCAGTTACTCTGGGACCCCGGGAGGTGGCGAGCAGTACTTC
CASSYSGTPGGGEQYF
>.|.|TRBV11-2|TRBJ2-1
TGTGCCAGCAGCTTAGGTTGGGCTCGGGGCTATGAGCAGTTCTTC
CASSLGWARGYEQFF
>few|TRBD1|TRBV6-2/TRBV6-3|TRBJ2-2
TGTGCCAGCAATGACAGGGGTAACACCGGGGAGCTGTTTTTT
CASNDRGNTGELFF
>many|TRBD2|TRBV5-1|TRBJ2-3
TGCGCCAGCCAGCCGGGACTAGCGGGAGCAGATACGCAGTATTTT
CASQPGLAGADTQYF
>.|.|TRBV2|TRBJ2-5
TGTGCCAGCAGTGTAACGCCCCAAGAGACCCAGTACTTC
CASSVTPQETQYF
>.|TRBD1|TRBV11-2|TRBJ2-7
TGTGCCAGCAAACAGGGGACGTACTACGAGCAGTACTTC
CASKQGTYYEQYF
>.|TRBD2|TRBV6-2/TRBV6-3|TRBJ2-1
TGTGCCAGCAGTTACCCGGGAGGGCCGGGAAATGAGCAGTTCTTC
CASSYPGGPGNEQFF
>.|.|TRBV29-1|TRBJ2-2
TGCAGCGTTGGAAGCGATACCGGGGAGCTGTTTTTT
CSVGSDTGELFF
>many|.|TRBV28|TRBJ2-3
TGTGCCAGCAAGTCCGGGCCAGATACGCAGTATTTT
CASKSGPDTQYF
>few|.|TRBV12-3/TRBV12-4|TRBJ1-2
TGTGCCAGCAGTTTACAGCCCGGGTTCGAGAACTATGGCTACACCTTC
CASSLQPGFENYGYTF
>many|TRBD1|TRBV29-1|TRBJ2-7
TGCAGCGTACTTATCGAACAGGGGCCCTACGAGCAGTACTTC
CSVLIEQGPYEQYF
>few|TRBD1|TRBV7-2|TRBJ1-1
TGTGCCAGCAGCTTCCGAGGACAGGGGGCAAGAGGAGCTTTCTTT
CASSFRGQGARGAFF
>.|TRBD1|TRBV28|TRBJ1-2
TGTGCCAGCAGCCCAGGACAGGGGGCCGCTCTATTAAGGGGCTACACCTTC
CASSPGQGAALLRGYTF
>.|TRBD2|TRBV4-3|TRBJ2-7
TGCGCCAGCAGCCAAGGGTCTAGCGGGAGTTACGAGCAGTACTTC
CASSQGSSGSYEQYF
>many|.|TRBV5-1|TRBJ2-7
TGCGCCAGCAGCCCCGGCACTAGCACCGAGCAGTACTTC
CASSPGTSTEQYF
>few|TRBD1|TRBV7-8|TRBJ2-2
TGTGCCAGCAGCCCCCAGGGGGCCGGGGAGCTGTTTTTT
CASSPQGAGELFF
>few|.|TRBV7-2|TRBJ2-7
TGTGCCAGCAGCTTAGGATCGAGGGGCGAGCAGTACTTC
CASSLGSRGEQYF
>few|.|TRBV7-3|TRBJ2-5
TGTGCCAGCAGCTTAAAGGACGGTCCGGTGGCCCAGTACTTC
CASSLKDGPVAQYF
>few|TRBD1|TRBV7-9|TRBJ2-7
TGTGCCAGCAGTTACCAACAGGGGGCCGAGCAGTACTTC
CASSYQQGAEQYF
>many|TRBD2|TRBV20-1|TRBJ2-7
TGCAGTGCTAGAGTCCTAGCGGGAGGCACCTACGAGCAGTACTTC
CSARVLAGGTYEQYF
>few|.|TRBV4-2|TRBJ2-3
TGTGCCAGCAGCCAACTAGTTGCCGCTAGCACAGATACGCAGTATTTT
CASSQLVAASTDTQYF
>many|.|TRBV6-5|TRBJ2-6
TGTGCCAGCAGTTACGTCTCTGGGGCCAACGTCCTGACTTTC
CASSYVSGANVLTF